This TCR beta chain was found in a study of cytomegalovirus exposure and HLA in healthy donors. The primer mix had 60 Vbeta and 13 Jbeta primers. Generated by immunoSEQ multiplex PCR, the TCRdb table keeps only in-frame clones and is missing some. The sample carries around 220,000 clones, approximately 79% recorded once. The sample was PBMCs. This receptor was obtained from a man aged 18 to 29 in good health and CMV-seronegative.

The CDR3 sequence is CASSLGLAGVNTQYF. CDR3 in DNA: TGTGCCAGCAGCTTAGGACTAGCGGGGGTGAATACGCAGTATTTT. J is TRBJ2-3 and V is TRBV7-3; 13 nucleotides agree with TRBD2. V was pared by 2 bases and J by 7 bases, with 3 bases of the junction left unmatched. Per germline, CDR1 SGHTA and CDR2 FQGTGA. The CDR3 spans 15 residues. The whole variable domain, filled in from reference TRBV7-3 and TRBJ2-3, reads GAGVSQTPSNKVTEKGKYVELRCDPISGHTALYWYRQSLGQGPEFLIYFQGTGAADDSGLPNDRFFAVRPEGSVSTLKIQRTERGDSAVYLCASSLGLAGVNTQYFGPGTRLTVL.